Listed here are 3 T cell receptor beta chains from one sample, sequenced in a study of early T cells in non-severe SARS-CoV-2 infection. In TCRdb, the 5' RACE reads were re-called with MiXCR into one record per CDR3 protein. The sample has 75,000 to 80,000 distinct CDR3 sequences, around 16% seen once. Material for sequencing was whole blood. The receptors here all came from an adult who was a healthcare worker with PCR-confirmed SARS-CoV-2 infection or an uninfected control (not recorded which).

This clonotype was observed many times. This chain joins TRBV12-3 or TRBV12-4 and TRBJ1-3; D unclear. Trimming left V 7 bases short and J 9 bases short, with 22 bases between. The CDR3 consists of 15 residues. The CDR3 here is CASTKPYPRPGTIYF. The CDR3 nucleotides read TGTGCCAGCACCAAGCCCTATCCCAGGCCAGGCACCATATATTTT.

This clonotype was counted many times. V is TRBV5-1 and J is TRBJ1-3; no clear D. In germline, CDR1 is SGHRS, CDR2 YFSETQ. V was shortened by 2 bases and J by 4 bases, with 7 bases between the two germline ends. The CDR3 has 13 residues. The CDR3 region has the DNA TGCGCCAGCAGCTTCAGTCCGGGAAACACCATATATTTT. It yields the protein CASSFSPGNTIYF.

This clonotype was counted a few times. The V call is TRBV27, the J call TRBJ2-1; 9 bases fit TRBD1. The CDR3 loop spans 17 amino acids. Germline V CDR1 and CDR2: MNHEY, SMNVEV (reference sequence). The V and J ends lost 3 bases and 5 bases, in that order; junction bases with no gene match: 11. CDR3 coding DNA: TGTGCCAGCAGTTTTTTGGGACAGGGCCCTTTGAACAATGAGCAGTTCTTC. It specifies CASSFLGQGPLNNEQFF.